This T cell receptor (beta chain) is drawn from a study of blood T cell repertoires in COVID-19. For the study at large: Researchers got acute and convalescent COVID-19 samples from the United States, Italy and Spain. PBMCs, B-cell-depleted T cells, or T cells were the source of the cDNA or gDNA that made up the material.

The protocol was immunoSEQ multiplex PCR, while the TCRdb copy is restricted to in-frame clones and leaves out a portion. Of 150,000 to 200,000 clones in the sample, 76% were seen once. CDR1 is LNHDA and CDR2 is SQIVND in the germline V gene (reference sequence). This CDR3 is built from 13 residues. Trimming took 6 bases from V and 4 from J; bases not matched to a gene: 1. The sequence derives from a woman aged 45 to 65 with active or convalescent COVID-19. Material for sequencing was peripheral blood. The rearrangement uses TRBV19 and TRBJ2-3; 10 bases line up with TRBD2. The CDR3 coding sequence is TGTGCCAGTAGAGCGGGAGGGGCAGATACGCAGTATTTT. Its translation: CASRAGGADTQYF.